Listed below are T cell receptor beta chains from one sample, sequenced in a study of cytomegalovirus exposure and HLA in healthy donors. The method was immunoSEQ multiplex PCR; TCRdb's version includes in-frame clones alone and lacks a portion of them. The table includes 80,000 to 130,000 clones, approximately 80% detected once. The sequenced sample was PBMCs. The receptor set was obtained from a female donor in good health and CMV-seropositive. Each CDR3 is given with its conserved first and last residue. The order of the fields is J gene, D gene, V gene, clone size, CDR3 protein, CDR3 DNA. D genes are given only for firm matches. The size of a clone is reported for some rows only, either as once, few or many, or as a class for expanded clones.

>TRBJ1-3|-|TRBV6-1|-
CAVRRGSGNTIYF
TGTGCCGTCAGGAGGGGATCTGGAAACACCATATATTTT
>TRBJ1-4|-|TRBV2|-
CASSGRTVKNEKLFF
TGTGCCAGCAGTGGCCGGACAGTCAAGAATGAAAAACTGTTTTTT
>TRBJ1-1|-|TRBV20-1|once
CSVLGQTEAFF
TGCAGTGTCCTAGGTCAGACTGAAGCTTTCTTT
>TRBJ2-3|-|TRBV5-4|-
CASSPDGRHTDTQYF
TGTGCCAGCAGCCCGGATGGGAGGCACACAGATACGCAGTATTTT
>TRBJ1-5|-|TRBV7-5|-
CARSATDSDWNQPQHF
TGTGCCAGAAGCGCCACGGACAGTGACTGGAATCAGCCCCAGCATTTT
>TRBJ1-2|-|TRBV4-2|-
CASSQEGQGNYGYTF
TGTGCCAGCAGCCAAGAAGGTCAGGGCAACTATGGCTACACCTTC
>TRBJ2-2|TRBD2|TRBV4-2|-
CASSPGLARELFF
TGTGCCAGCAGCCCCGGACTAGCGAGGGAGCTGTTTTTT
>TRBJ1-1|-|TRBV19|once
CASTDRNTEAFF
TGTGCCAGTACCGACAGGAACACTGAAGCTTTCTTT
>TRBJ1-1|-|TRBV4-1|-
CASSQPTGNTEAFF
TGCGCCAGCAGCCAACCCACAGGGAACACTGAAGCTTTCTTT
>TRBJ2-6|-|TRBV5-1|few
CASSYPEGSGANVLTF
TGCGCCAGCAGTTATCCCGAGGGCTCTGGGGCCAACGTCCTGACTTTC
>TRBJ2-6|-|TRBV7-8|once
CASSHYQGSGANGLTF
TGTGCCAGCAGCCACTATCAAGGCTCTGGGGCCAACGGCCTGACTTTC
>TRBJ1-5|TRBD1|TRBV29-1|-
CSVTGEGNQPQHF
TGCAGCGTGACAGGGGAAGGCAATCAGCCCCAGCATTTT
>TRBJ2-7|TRBD2|TRBV6-1|-
CASRASGTYEQYF
TGTGCCAGCAGGGCTAGCGGGACCTACGAGCAGTACTTC
>TRBJ2-3|TRBD2|TRBV7-9|-
CASSLMSGGRTDTQYF
TGTGCCAGCAGCTTAATGTCGGGGGGGCGCACAGATACGCAGTATTTT
>TRBJ1-1|TRBD1|TRBV14|-
CASSYRQGSGAFF
TGTGCCAGCAGCTACCGACAGGGATCGGGAGCTTTCTTT
>TRBJ2-4|-|TRBV30|-
CAWRAGPNSQYF
TGTGCCTGGAGAGCCGGCCCAAACAGTCAGTACTTC
>TRBJ2-6|-|TRBV6-4|-
CASSDDSGLGANVLTF
TGTGCCAGCAGTGATGACTCAGGGTTAGGGGCCAACGTCCTGACTTTC
>TRBJ1-2|-|TRBV30|-
CAWRAGTSSVGYTF
TGTGCCTGGAGAGCCGGGACTTCCTCAGTGGGCTACACCTTC
>TRBJ1-1|TRBD1|TRBV5-6|-
CASSATGDPNTEAFF
TGTGCCAGCAGCGCGACAGGGGACCCGAACACTGAAGCTTTCTTT
>TRBJ2-1|-|TRBV9|few
CASRRGTINNEQFF
TGTGCCAGCCGGAGGGGAACGATAAACAATGAGCAGTTCTTC
>TRBJ2-7|TRBD2|TRBV2|-
CASSAPRASGTLSRYEQYF
TGTGCCAGCAGTGCCCCCCGGGCTAGCGGGACCTTGTCTCGTTACGAGCAGTACTTC